The 18 T cell receptor beta chains given below trace back to one sample, sequenced in a study of T cells after somatic rescue of genetic block. Only in-frame clones appear in the TCRdb table, and some are missing; sequencing was by immunoSEQ multiplex PCR. The data show some 70,000 clones, roughly 93% seen once. Sequencing was performed on peripheral blood mononuclear cells (PBMCs). The receptors were gathered from a man aged 30 to 45.

The V call is TRBV9, the J call TRBJ1-6; weak D call: TRBD1 (6 bases). CDR3 size: 15 residues. Per the germline V gene, CDR1 is SGDLS and CDR2 is YYNGEE. Trimming shortened V by 0 bases and J by 6 bases, and 10 bases separated the two germline ends. CDR3 DNA sequence: TGTGCCAGCAGCGTAGAGGGGGGGCTTAATTCACCCCTCCACTTT. Residues: CASSVEGGLNSPLHF.

The V and J genes are TRBV6-6 and TRBJ1-5, with D tentatively TRBD1 (6 bases). There are 15 residues in the CDR3. In germline, CDR1 is MNHNY, CDR2 SVGAGI (reference sequence). V lost 6 bases and J lost 4, with 16 bases in between. CDR3 sequence: CASSLQGQLNQPQHF. The CDR3 nucleotides are TGTGCCAGCAGCCTACAGGGTCAGCTAAATCAGCCCCAGCATTTT.

The chain recombines TRBV6-6 with TRBJ1-1; perhaps TRBD1 as D (5 bases). Looked up from germline, CDR1 is MNHNY and CDR2 is SVGAGI (reference sequence). Trimming took off 6 bases at V and 0 bases at J, with 14 bases between the two ends. The CDR3 totals 15 residues. The CDR3: CASRNRDGVNTEAFF. In nucleotides, the CDR3 is TGTGCCAGCAGGAACCGGGACGGCGTGAACACTGAAGCTTTCTTT.

This clone showed up just once. The chain recombines TRBV7-8 with TRBJ2-2, with a possible D match to TRBD1 (6 bases). V lost 3 bases to trimming and J lost 9 bases, with 11 bases between them. Per germline, CDR1 SGHVS and CDR2 FQNEAQ. This CDR3 comprises 13 residues. As DNA, the CDR3 is TGTGCCAGCAGCTTCGACAGGAAGAGGGAGCTGTTTTTT. Translated, it gives CASSFDRKRELFF.

The count of this clone is one. This sequence joins TRBV7-9 and TRBJ2-5; 9 positions match TRBD1. V dropped 5 bases and J dropped 5; count of bases not matched to a gene: 6. CDR1 and CDR2 (germline): SEHNR, FQNEAQ (reference sequence). The CDR3 sequence is 14 residues long. The CDR3 reads CASSAGTGHETQYF. The CDR3, as DNA: TGTGCCAGCAGCGCAGGGACAGGGCACGAGACCCAGTACTTC.

V gene TRBV6-6 combines with J gene TRBJ2-7, with TRBD2 identical over 7 bases. The CDR3 covers 15 residues. V lost 2 bases, J lost 5 bases, and 9 bases stayed unmatched. The germline gives CDR1 MNHNY, CDR2 SVGAGI (reference sequence). The DNA of the CDR3 is TGTGCCAGCAGTTACCTTGCGGGAGATCTAGACGAGCAGTACTTC. It translates to CASSYLAGDLDEQYF.

The chain has TRBV2 and TRBJ2-1, with TRBD2 identical over 10 bases. The CDR3 loop spans 16 amino acids. V lost 7 bases, J lost 2 bases, and 8 bases stayed unmatched. Per the germline V gene, CDR1 is SNHLY and CDR2 is FYNNEI. CDR3: CASIASSGRAYNEQFF. The CDR3 DNA is TGTGCCAGCATCGCATCAAGCGGGAGGGCCTACAATGAGCAGTTCTTC. The entire variable domain, with the rest obtained from reference TRBV2 and TRBJ2-1, is as follows: EPEVTQTPSHQVTQMGQEVILRCVPISNHLYFYWYRQILGQKVEFLVSFYNNEISEKSEIFDDQFSVERPDGSNFTLKIRSTKLEDSAMYFCASIASSGRAYNEQFFGPGTRLTVL.

This clone was seen once. This sequence joins TRBV12-5 and TRBJ2-1; unclear D gene. The CDR3 totals 14 residues. The V end lost 7 bases, the J end lost 0 bases, and 10 bases lay between the germline ends. Germline-derived CDR1 and CDR2 are LGHNT and FRNRAP. CDR3 coding DNA: TGTGCTAGTGCCCCACGGGTCTCCTACAATGAGCAGTTCTTC. Protein: CASAPRVSYNEQFF.

This rearrangement joins TRBV5-1 to TRBJ1-6, with TRBD1 matching 9 bases. V dropped 6 bases and J dropped 9; count of bases not matched to a gene: 10. The CDR3 totals 15 residues. Per germline, CDR1 SGHRS and CDR2 YFSETQ. CDR3 residues: CASNPGGTGFSPLHF. The DNA for the CDR3 is TGCGCCAGCAACCCCGGGGGGACAGGGTTTTCACCCCTCCACTTT.

A note on this clone: A junction end diverges from the germline sequence, so it may reflect a read error. The chain joins TRBV7-7 to TRBJ2-7; 10 bases align to TRBD1. The CDR3 is made up of 15 amino acids. Germline loops: CDR1 SSHAT, CDR2 FNYEAQ (reference sequence). The chain's CDR3 is CASSQGQGSSYEQYF. CDR3 in DNA: TGTGCTAGCAGCCAGGGACAGGGGTCTTCCTACGAGCAGTACTTC.

The CDR3 region is CASGIAGLTDTQYF. CDR3 DNA sequence: TGTGCTAGTGGCATAGCGGGTTTAACAGATACGCAGTATTTT. V gene TRBV12-5 combines with J gene TRBJ2-3; 7 bases are a match to TRBD2. The V segment lost 6 bases and the J segment 3 bases; nucleotides outside the gene matches: 6. CDR3 length: 14 amino acids. The germline CDR1 and CDR2 sequences are LGHNT and FRNRAP.

This sequence joins TRBV7-9 and TRBJ2-5, with D possibly being TRBD2 (5 bases). Germline V gives CDR1 SEHNR, CDR2 FQNEAQ (reference sequence). The CDR3 is made up of 14 amino acids. Trimming shortened V by 1 base and J by 1 base, and 7 bases separated the two germline ends. The CDR3 sequence: CASSLVGLQETQYF. The CDR3, as DNA: TGTGCCAGCAGCTTAGTTGGACTCCAAGAGACCCAGTACTTC.

The genes are TRBV6-5 and TRBJ1-2; D is ambiguous. CDR3 length: 16 amino acids. V dropped 0 bases and J dropped 4 bases, with 15 bases sitting between them. Per the germline V gene, CDR1 is MNHEY and CDR2 is SVGAGI. The CDR3 bases are TGTGCCAGCAGTTACTCAAGGGCTCTCGCGGGCTATGGCTACACCTTC. Encoded protein: CASSYSRALAGYGYTF.

The gene calls are TRBV19 and TRBJ2-3; 9 bases map to TRBD2. The CDR3 covers 16 residues. Germline V gives CDR1 LNHDA, CDR2 SQIVND (reference sequence). J lost 0 bases, V lost 1 base, and 2 bases had no gene match. The CDR3 nucleotides are TGTGCCAGTAGTATAGCTAGCGGGACTAGCACAGATACGCAGTATTTT. Encoded protein: CASSIASGTSTDTQYF.

V usage is TRBV6-5 and J usage is TRBJ2-3; TRBD1 is a possible D gene (6 bases). The CDR3 has 12 amino acids. CDR1 and CDR2 from the germline V gene are MNHEY and SVGAGI. The germline V and J ends were trimmed by 6 bases and 6 bases, with 10 bases remaining between them. The chain's CDR3 is CASSRTGDTQYF. CDR3 nucleotide sequence: TGTGCCAGCAGCAGAACAGGGGATACGCAGTATTTT.

The chain couples TRBV28 to TRBJ1-2, with no clear D. With 5 bases removed from V and 0 bases from J, the gap between germline ends came to 10 bases. CDR1 is MDHEN and CDR2 is SYDVKM in the germline V gene. This CDR3 spans 14 amino acids. The CDR3 sequence is CASSPPPANYGYTF. CDR3 in DNA: TGTGCCAGCAGTCCCCCGCCAGCTAACTATGGCTACACCTTC.

This chain links TRBV5-5 with TRBJ2-6; possibly TRBD2 for D (6 bases). Trimming removed 4 bases at V and 4 bases at J, with 15 bases between. The length of the CDR3 is 16 residues. Germline assignment: CDR1 SGHKS and CDR2 YYEKEE (reference sequence). The CDR3 DNA sequence: TGTGCCAGCAGCCCGTACGGGGGTTCGGGGGCCAACGTCCTGACTTTC. This sequence encodes CASSPYGGSGANVLTF.

The chain carries TRBV9 and TRBJ2-1; no definite D call. The CDR3 consists of 15 residues. The V and J ends lost 0 bases and 2 bases respectively, with 9 bases between them. Germline V lookup: CDR1 SGDLS, CDR2 YYNGEE. As DNA, the CDR3 is TGTGCCAGCAGCGTAGCGTGGCCGCCCTACAATGAGCAGTTCTTC. It encodes CASSVAWPPYNEQFF. Looking up the rest from reference TRBV9 and TRBJ2-1 gives the full variable domain: DSGVTQTPKHLITATGQRVTLRCSPRSGDLSVYWYQQSLDQGLQFLIQYYNGEERAKGNILERFSAQQFPDLHSELNLSSLELGDSALYFCASSVAWPPYNEQFFGPGTRLTVL.